The 10 T cell receptor beta chains below all came from one sample that was sequenced in a study of T-cell memory formation after mild COVID-19. TCRdb ran MiXCR on the 5' RACE reads and lists one entry per CDR3 protein. The sample has 360,000 or so distinct CDR3 sequences, approximately 27% seen once. The sequencing sample was made of PBMCs or a T cell subset sorted from them (not recorded which). The receptor set was obtained from an adult woman who had mild COVID-19 (a few samples of this study predate the infection). Cell type and time point are not known.

This clonotype was recorded once. V is TRBV7-6 and J is TRBJ2-2; 8 bases are shared with TRBD2. The CDR3 length is 17 residues. The V gene end was trimmed by 0 bases and the J gene end by 5 bases; junction bases not matched to a gene: 8. Germline-derived CDR1 and CDR2 are SGHVS and FNYEAQ. CDR3 residues: CASSLAEAGAGTGELFF. The CDR3 nucleotides are TGTGCCAGCAGCTTAGCCGAAGCGGGGGCTGGGACCGGGGAGCTGTTTTTT.

In its sample, this clonotype was seen many times. The chain links TRBV9 to TRBJ2-3; 12 bases match TRBD2. Germline CDR1 SGDLS, CDR2 YYNGEE. The CDR3 extends over 18 amino acids. V lost 0 bases, J lost 1 base, and 6 bases stayed unmatched. The CDR3 bases are TGTGCCAGCAGCGTAGCAGGGACTAGCGGGCGTCGCACAGATACGCAGTATTTT. It specifies CASSVAGTSGRRTDTQYF.

The rearrangement uses TRBV12-3 or TRBV12-4 and TRBJ1-5; tentatively, D is TRBD1 (6 bases). The length of the CDR3 is 15 residues. Deletions cut 5 bases from V and 1 base from J, with 12 bases between. CDR3 nucleotides: TGTGCCAGCAGTAGTACAGGGCCAAGCAATCAGCCCCAGCATTTT. The encoded protein is CASSSTGPSNQPQHF.

The chain couples TRBV29-1 to TRBJ2-7; D call uncertain. V was trimmed by 4 bases and J by 0 bases, leaving 7 bases between them. The CDR3 is 12 residues long. Germline V lookup: CDR1 SQVTM, CDR2 ANQGSEA. The CDR3 protein is CSVAYSSYEQYF. CDR3 DNA: TGCAGCGTTGCGTACAGCTCCTACGAGCAGTACTTC.

Written as DNA, the CDR3 is TGTGCCAGCAGCTTCGGAGGACTAGGGAACATTCAGTACTTC. Its protein product is CASSFGGLGNIQYF. The chain is built from TRBV7-2 and TRBJ2-4; 7 positions agree with TRBD2. The germline V gene encodes CDR1 SGHTA and CDR2 FQGNSA. V lost 3 bases, J lost 7 bases, and 6 bases stayed unmatched. This CDR3 is built from 14 residues.

The chain links TRBV6-5 to TRBJ1-4; TRBD1 agrees at 8 bases. The CDR3 runs 15 residues. Germline V CDR1 and CDR2: MNHEY, SVGAGI. V lost 6 bases, J lost 4 bases, and 7 bases stayed unmatched. For the CDR3, the DNA is TGTGCCAGCAGAGGAGGACAGGGAGATAATGAAAAACTGTTTTTT. It specifies CASRGGQGDNEKLFF.

The rearrangement links TRBV19 to TRBJ1-1; maybe TRBD1 (5 bases). The CDR3 loop spans 14 amino acids. The V gene lost 8 bases and the J gene lost 0 bases, with 13 bases spanning the gap. Germline CDR1 reads LNHDA; CDR2 reads SQIVND (reference sequence). The CDR3 protein is CASDDTGLNTEAFF. In nucleotides, the CDR3 is TGTGCCAGTGACGACACAGGACTGAACACTGAAGCTTTCTTT.

This rearrangement joins TRBV3-1 to TRBJ2-3, with TRBD1 matching over 8 bases. J lost 4 bases, V lost 2 bases, and 11 bases had no gene match. From germline, CDR1 is LGHDT and CDR2 YNNKEL (reference sequence). This CDR3 has 17 residues. CDR3 in amino acids: CASSQSRTGGLADTQYF. The DNA of the CDR3 is TGTGCCAGCAGCCAATCTAGAACAGGGGGGCTCGCAGATACGCAGTATTTT.

The chain has TRBV24-1 and TRBJ2-1; perhaps TRBD1 as D (5 bases). V gave up 3 bases and J gave up 7 bases, with 21 bases separating them. The CDR3 extends over 17 amino acids. Germline CDR1 is KGHDR and CDR2 is SFDVKD. The CDR3 nucleotides are TGTGCCACCAGTGATCGCAATGACAGAGACAGAGGAAATGAGCAGTTCTTC. Protein sequence: CATSDRNDRDRGNEQFF.

V usage is TRBV5-5 and J usage is TRBJ2-3, with D possibly being TRBD2 (5 bases). Germline V gene data show CDR1 as SGHKS and CDR2 as YYEKEE (reference sequence). V was pared by 2 bases and J by 4 bases, with 11 bases between. CDR3 length: 14 residues. The CDR3 protein is CASSFEERADTQYF. DNA for the CDR3: TGTGCCAGCAGCTTTGAGGAGAGGGCAGATACGCAGTATTTT.